Listed below are T cell receptor beta chains from one sample, sequenced in a study of Graves' ophthalmopathy and Graves' hyperthyroidism. TCRdb passed the multiplex PCR reads through MiXCR, listing each CDR3 protein once. The profile shows some 1.1 million distinct CDR3 sequences, roughly 35% of them singletons. The sample was peripheral blood or thyroid tissue (not recorded which). The receptors stem from an adult man with Graves' hyperthyroidism. Each CDR3 is given with its conserved first and last residue. The D gene is left open where the match is weak. Rows give clone size only sometimes, using once, few, many, or a class for an expanded clone.

CDR3 | DNA | D | J | V | size
CASSLFVAGANVLTF | TGTGCCAGCAGCCTCTTCGTGGCTGGGGCCAACGTCCTGACTTTC | - | TRBJ2-6 | TRBV7-2 | many
CASSLVGSRTGELFF | TGTGCCAGCAGCTTAGTAGGGTCCCGCACCGGGGAGCTGTTCTTT | - | TRBJ2-2 | TRBV11-2 | -
CASSSNPGQGNYGYTF | TGCGCCAGCAGCTCTAACCCCGGCCAGGGGAACTATGGCTACACCTTC | - | TRBJ1-2 | TRBV10-2 | many
CSANPQQGADYGYTF | TGCAGTGCTAACCCGCAACAGGGGGCGGACTATGGCTACACCTTC | TRBD1 | TRBJ1-2 | TRBV20-1 | -
CASKSSQYF | TGTGCCAGCAAGTCATCCCAGTACTTC | - | TRBJ2-5 | TRBV12-3/TRBV12-4 | few
CASSFIGVGQETQYF | TGTGCCAGCAGTTTTATCGGGGTCGGCCAAGAGACCCAGTACTTC | - | TRBJ2-5 | TRBV12-3/TRBV12-4 | few
CSVVTSGNYEQYF | TGCAGCGTTGTGACTAGCGGAAACTACGAGCAGTACTTC | TRBD2 | TRBJ2-7 | TRBV29-1 | many
CSAGKVWAEAFF | TGCAGTGCTGGGAAGGTTTGGGCTGAAGCTTTCTTT | - | TRBJ1-1 | TRBV20-1 | -
CAISTGEGQKNGGYEQYF | TGTGCCATCAGTACAGGGGAGGGCCAAAAAAACGGAGGCTACGAGCAGTACTTC | - | TRBJ2-7 | TRBV10-3 | -
CASGGADSYEQYF | TGTGCCAGCGGGGGGGCTGATTCCTACGAGCAGTACTTC | - | TRBJ2-7 | TRBV7-9 | -
CSAAPSDRVNYEQYF | TGCAGTGCTGCACCCTCCGACAGGGTAAACTACGAGCAGTACTTC | TRBD1 | TRBJ2-7 | TRBV20-1 | -
CASSGQGGQPQHF | TGCGCCAGCAGTGGCCAAGGGGGCCAGCCCCAGCATTTT | TRBD1 | TRBJ1-5 | TRBV25-1 | many
CASSQGQGHQPQHF | TGTGCCAGCAGCCAGGGACAGGGGCATCAGCCCCAGCATTTT | TRBD1 | TRBJ1-5 | TRBV7-9 | many
CASSSPPTGNTEAFF | TGTGCCAGCAGCTCCCCCCCCACAGGGAACACTGAAGCTTTCTTT | - | TRBJ1-1 | TRBV11-2 | -
CASSPRESADTGELFF | TGTGCCAGCAGCCCTCGGGAATCAGCGGACACCGGGGAGCTGTTTTTT | - | TRBJ2-2 | TRBV14 | many